One T cell receptor (beta chain) is described in this entry. No antigen is known for it. No base-level quality is on record; no much larger clone is a single base apart. The sample belongs to a study of T cells after yellow fever vaccination (dated by TCRdb to between 2019 and 2020). Describing the broader study: Libraries from fractions with low cell numbers were prepared with the SMART-Seq v4 Ultra Low Input RNA kit. To follow T-cell clones before and after both primary and booster YFV17D yellow fever vaccination, bulk TCR alpha and beta repertoires underwent longitudinal sequencing. The cohort comprised two healthy male donors, one aged 18 to 30 and one aged 30 to 40 years. Blood was drawn at multiple timepoints before and after primary and secondary immunization, with bulk PBMC replicates and cell subsets isolated.

Broader findings and caveats from the paper: The secondary T-cell response was found to be weaker but faster than the primary response, with a peak reached on day 5 rather than on day 15. The study included only two donors, which limits how far the findings can be generalized. Most clones expanded after primary vaccination (around 97% of CD4 and roughly 88% of CD8) were re-detected after the booster, suggesting that broad memory maintenance occurred. Computational filtering was required because FACS-sorted repertoires could contain abundant contaminating clonotypes from the bulk population. A small fraction of clonotypes appeared in both the CD4 and CD8 compartments, likely as a result of convergent recombination.

From its cysteine to its phenylalanine, the CDR3 spans 13 amino acids. The CDR3 DNA has 39 bases and is translated from base 1. CDR1 is given as DFQATT and CDR2 as SNEGSKA, both from the germline V gene (reference sequence). TCR cDNA was synthesized by 5'RACE template switching, which introduced a universal primer site and unique molecular identifiers. Priming of cDNA synthesis was performed from both the TCR alpha and TCR beta constant segments. Library amplification used two PCR steps, and the second PCR step added sample barcodes and sequencing adapters. Sequencing of libraries was performed on Illumina HiSeq 2500 (2x100 bp) or NovaSeq (2x150 bp). Processing in the source paper ran as follows. MIGEC was used to demultiplex reads and collapse the reads into UMI consensus sequences, and MiXCR was used for V(D)J alignment. Vaccine-responding clonotypes were defined with edgeR using replicate PBMC samples, requiring FDR below 0.01 and a log2 fold change above 5 up to day 15. Each bulk clonotype received a CD4 or CD8 identity based on whether the sequenced CD4 or CD8 repertoire contained that clonotype at higher abundance. TCRdb trimmed public reads at Q25 via fastp, called clones via MiXCR and kept in-frame beta chains. Identical CDR3 proteins give one entry, which carries the most common genes and DNA. These V and J calls are TCRdb output, not the study's own analysis. This sample lists some 560,000 distinct CDR3 sequences; about a fifth were detected once. The ten biggest clones cover 14% of the sample.

The treatment or condition label of this sample denotes: live attenuated yellow fever vaccine strain. At every blood-draw timepoint, two biological replicates of bulk PBMCs were collected. PBMCs were isolated from peripheral blood using a standard Ficoll-Paque protocol. RNA was extracted with TriZol from bulk PBMCs, CD4 and CD8 fractions, and dextramer-positive and dextramer-negative fractions. Sequencing was performed on PBMCs, taken 15 days after the yellow fever booster vaccination. In this chain, TRBV20-1 is recombined with TRBJ2-3; TRBD1 agrees with 7 junctional bases. The TCR comes from a man aged 25 to 40 who received the YFV17D yellow fever vaccine. The DNA is as follows: TGCTCCCTCCAGGGGGACCCCACAGATACGCAGTATTTT. Translation gives CSLQGDPTDTQYF.